This note documents a single T cell receptor beta chain sequence. These data are taken from a study of shared clonotypes between healthy human individuals. Study information: The study drew on two women and three men aged 18 to 49 as donors.

The CDR3 runs 14 residues. V dropped 2 bases and J dropped 7; count of bases not matched to a gene: 4. The germline CDR1 and CDR2 sequences are LNHDA and SQIVND (reference sequence). Profiled with immunoSEQ multiplex PCR; TCRdb holds only in-frame clones, not every one. The sample shows fewer than 3 million clones, 92% of them seen only once. The specimen was naive CD4+ T cells from PBMCs. Noted subset: CD45RA+ positively selected. This sequence joins TRBV19 and TRBJ2-1; 8 bases match TRBD1. The source is a man aged 18 to 30 in good health. Some clones in this sample may be carry-over from other donors' samples. The CDR3 loop reads CASSIQGARNEQFF. Written as DNA, the CDR3 is TGTGCCAGTAGTATACAGGGGGCTAGGAATGAGCAGTTCTTC.